This TCR beta chain is from a study of shared clonotypes between healthy human individuals. Caucasian adults living in Nashville, Tennessee, provided all samples. CD4+ cell separation produced CD45RA+ naive and CD45RA-negative memory subsets. Profiled with immunoSEQ multiplex PCR; TCRdb holds only in-frame clones, not every one. The sample contains 2,500,000 or so clones, approximately 92% of which appear only once. Study-level points and caveats: Around 4.7% was the fraction of naive CD4 clonotypes found shared across four donors.

A word on this clone: Antigen unknown.

The source material was naive CD4+ T cells sorted from blood. Subset of the sample: CD45RA+ positively selected. This receptor was obtained from a man aged 18 to 30 in good health.

The CDR3, as DNA: TGCGCCAGCAGCTTACGGACAGGCTCGACGTACGAGCAGTACTTC. This translates into CASSLRTGSTYEQYF. This sequence joins TRBV5-1 and TRBJ2-7; 7 positions match TRBD1. V shed 2 bases and J 4 bases; nucleotides not matched to a gene: 9. Germline CDR1 SGHRS, CDR2 YFSETQ. The CDR3 runs to 15 residues. Full variable domain (remainder filled in from reference TRBV5-1 and TRBJ2-7): KAGVTQTPRYLIKTRGQQVTLSCSPISGHRSVSWYQQTPGQGLQFLFEYFSETQRNKGNFPGRFSGRQFSNSRSEMNVSTLELGDSALYLCASSLRTGSTYEQYFGPGTRLTVT.